This T cell receptor beta chain emerged from a study of cytomegalovirus exposure and HLA in healthy donors. Study background: Among approximately 390 genotyped donors, about 85% fell in the Caucasian-associated ancestry cluster. Study conclusions and caveats: Likely technical artifact: a cluster of highly shared sequence variants. Analyzed later, association rates of TCRs varied across HLA loci, with DRB1 most and HLA-C fewest. Some 17,000 TCR beta sequences were associated with HLA alleles at 0.05 false discovery rate in a later analysis.

With 4 bases removed from V and 7 bases from J, the gap between germline ends came to 19 bases. The CDR3 sequence is 16 residues long. The germline gives CDR1 MDHEN, CDR2 SYDVKM. It was with 60 Vbeta and 13 Jbeta primers that the PCR ran. The repertoire was sequenced with immunoSEQ multiplex PCR; TCRdb's copy has only in-frame clones and lacks some. The profile shows approximately 150,000 clones, around 67% of them singletons. Regarding this clone: Antigen unknown.

The V and J genes are TRBV28 and TRBJ1-4; possible D gene TRBD1, 5 bases. Sequencing input: PBMCs. This receptor was obtained from a woman in her late teens or twenties in good health and CMV-seropositive. The CDR3 nucleotides are TGTGCCAGCAGTTCCACGCCGCAGGGTTATGTTGAAAAACTGTTTTTT. Translation gives CASSSTPQGYVEKLFF.